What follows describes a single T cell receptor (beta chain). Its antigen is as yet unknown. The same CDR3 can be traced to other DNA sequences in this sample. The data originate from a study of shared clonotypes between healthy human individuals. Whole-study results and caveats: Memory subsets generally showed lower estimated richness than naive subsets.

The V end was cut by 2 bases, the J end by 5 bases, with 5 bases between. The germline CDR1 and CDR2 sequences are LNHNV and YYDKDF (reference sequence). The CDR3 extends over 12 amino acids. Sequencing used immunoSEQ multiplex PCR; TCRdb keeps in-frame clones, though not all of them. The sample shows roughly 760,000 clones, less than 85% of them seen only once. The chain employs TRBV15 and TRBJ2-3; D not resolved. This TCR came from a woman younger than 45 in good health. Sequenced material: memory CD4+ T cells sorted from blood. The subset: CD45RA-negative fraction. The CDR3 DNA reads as TGTGCCACCAGCAGACTCCTAGATACGCAGTATTTT. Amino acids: CATSRLLDTQYF.